This T cell receptor (beta chain) was captured by sequencing in a study of immune evolution from preneoplasia to lung adenocarcinoma. Study findings and constraints: Clonality was highest in normal lung, lower in later-stage lesions apparently.

Profiled with immunoSEQ multiplex PCR; TCRdb holds only in-frame clones, not every one. The profile shows 11,000 or so clones, around 79% of them singletons. Premalignant or tumor cells were enriched by macro-dissection after pathologic assessment. Concerning this clone: Its target is unknown.

The germline V gene encodes CDR1 MDHEN and CDR2 SYDVKM. The CDR3 length is 11 residues. Between the trimmed V and J ends, which lost 7 bases and 5 bases, there was a span of 8 bases. The sequenced material came from FFPE minimally invasive lung adenocarcinoma tissue. This TCR came from a person between 60 and 80 years old with lung adenocarcinoma. The rearrangement uses TRBV28 and TRBJ1-1; D call uncertain. The CDR3 is CASTDGTEAFF. CDR3 in DNA: TGTGCCAGCACAGATGGGACTGAAGCTTTCTTT. Using reference TRBV28 and TRBJ1-1 for the parts outside the CDR3, the full variable domain is DVKVTQSSRYLVKRTGEKVFLECVQDMDHENMFWYRQDPGLGLRLIYFSYDVKMKEKGDIPEGYSVSREKKERFSLILESASTNQTSMYLCASTDGTEAFFGQGTRLTVV.